This TCR beta chain was profiled in a study of CD8+ T cells in alopecia areata listed by TCRdb under 2018. Regarding the research as a whole: Treated patients were enrolled in an open-label pilot trial of oral tofacitinib at 5 to 10 mg twice daily for moderate-to-severe alopecia areata. In both human patients and the C3H/HeJ mouse model, the study applied high-throughput TCRbeta sequencing to look at T cell clonal expansion in alopecia areata. Human TCRbeta sequencing covered scalp tissue and sorted CD4+ and CD8+ peripheral blood T cells from patchy and totalis/universalis alopecia areata patients and healthy controls. Tofacitinib was given for 6 to 18 months, followed by 6 months of follow-up off drug to assess delayed response and recurrence. Tofacitinib-treated patients had biopsies at baseline and at 4 and 24 weeks of treatment, with a later scalp biopsy in several patients. Amplification of TCRbeta CDR3 regions was done by immunoSEQ multiplex PCR using 35 Vbeta forward primers and 13 Jbeta reverse primers. RNA was obtained with the PAXgene miRNA kit for fixed scalp, the miRNeasy kit for PBMCs, and the RNeasy kit for mouse skin. Scalp clonality was compared among normal scalp (n=4), patchy alopecia areata scalp (n=8), and alopecia totalis/universalis scalp (n=8).

Study-wide conclusions, independent of this receptor: Higher clonality and more expanded CD8+ clones were observed in lesional scalp than in normal scalp, particularly in alopecia totalis/universalis, a finding suggestive of antigenic drive. TCR sequences shared between patients were less clear than in mice, possibly partly because of HLA diversity in the patient population. Scalp TCR repertoire analysis is complicated because resident alphabeta T cells in normal human skin are also sequenced, whereas mouse skin is dominated by gammadelta T cells.

V is cut back by 3 bases and J by 4 bases, with 18 bases in the junction unmatched. The CDR3 has 18 amino acids, counting the end cysteine and phenylalanine. Only the CDR3 DNA is retained, 54 bases long and in frame from the first base. CDR1 SGDLS and CDR2 YYNGEE were looked up in the germline V gene. In the case of this clone: No cognate antigen has been identified for it. No clone much larger than this one lies a single base away; base qualities are absent.

Libraries were made using the immunoSEQ multiplex PCR assay. RNA was extracted from all samples and reverse transcribed into cDNA, which served as template for TCR sequencing. First-strand cDNA was synthesized using SuperScript III with a 2:1 mix of oligo-dT and random hexamers. Amplification bias was assessed with a synthetic immune receptor repertoire, and residual bias was removed computationally. Per the source publication's procedure: After raw reads were preprocessed to remove errors, the CDR3 was defined following IMGT conventions as running from the conserved cysteine to phenylalanine. To get clonality, Shannon entropy was normalized by log2 of the number of productive unique TCRs and the result was subtracted from 1. Whether each scalp clone was CD4 or CD8 was inferred by checking scalp TCRbeta sequences against the CD4 and CD8 repertoires from sorted blood. The source is immuneACCESS, and TCRdb retained only in-frame sequences with V and J called. Part of the clones is not carried over; for the studies checked, unresolved V genes explain less than half of this, and the remainder is unexplained. That table furnishes V, J and clone size, whereas the DNA furnished D and trimming. The sample table holds 140,000 to 150,000 clones, of which under 60% were seen once. Of the sample, 5% to 7% is held by the ten largest clones.

The time point label, read with the paper, signifies: baseline before oral tofacitinib. Lesional scalp punch biopsies and peripheral blood were obtained from alopecia areata patients. PBMCs were isolated by density centrifugation and stained for CD3, CD4 and CD8, after which CD4+ and CD8+ T cells were sorted on a FACSAria. Sequences were derived from CD4+ T cells sorted from blood, sampled at week 0. This TCR was recovered from a human donor with alopecia areata. The V and J genes are TRBV9 and TRBJ1-2; TRBD1 fits 7 bases in the junction. The sequenced DNA: TGTGCCAGCAGCGGGAGACGGGACAGCCCGCGAGTGGGCTATGGCTACACCTTC. This encodes CASSGRRDSPRVGYGYTF.